This TCR beta chain comes out of a study of PD-L1 blockade in urothelial cancer. Whole-study context: Atezolizumab was started by patients in 2014 at 1,200 mg intravenously every 3 weeks. Patients arrived having already received 0 to 3 prior chemotherapy regimens.

Clones were sequenced by immunoSEQ multiplex PCR, and TCRdb holds only the in-frame ones, with some missing. Among approximately 94,000 clones, around 86% were seen once, and the ten largest hold about 2%. Per the germline V gene, CDR1 is MDHEN and CDR2 is SYDVKM. The trim removed 8 bases at V and 4 bases at J, leaving 4 bases unmatched. This CDR3 has 13 amino acids. Specified time point: pretreatment peripheral blood. The specimen was PBMCs, collected around atezolizumab (anti-PD-L1) treatment. The gene calls are TRBV28 and TRBJ1-4, with TRBD1 matching over 7 bases. The receptor's source is a man aged 55 to 69 with urothelial cancer. The CDR3 reads CASLGQSNEKLFF. Written as DNA, the CDR3 is TGTGCCAGCCTGGGACAGAGTAATGAAAAACTGTTTTTT.